The rows below give T cell receptor beta chains drawn from one sample of a study of long-term antiretroviral therapy in people with HIV. Using immunoSEQ multiplex PCR, the repertoire was profiled, and TCRdb retains in-frame clones only, with some absent. The table lists about 25,000 clones, approximately 82% of them singletons. Sequencing used unsorted PBMCs, obtained 3 years after starting antiretroviral therapy. The receptors come from a man between 18 and 29 years old with HIV. CDR3s include the opening cysteine and the closing phenylalanine or tryptophan. A D gene is named only where the DNA matches it firmly. Not every row has a clone size; where given, it reads once, few, many or a size class.

V: TRBV5-8; D: .; size: .; J: TRBJ2-7; DNA: TGTGCCAGCAGCTGGACAGCTTACCTCTACGAGCAGTACTTC; CDR3: CASSWTAYLYEQYF
V: TRBV19; D: .; size: .; J: TRBJ2-2; DNA: TGTGCCAGTAGTATGAAGGGGCAACACACCGGGGAGCTGTTTTTT; CDR3: CASSMKGQHTGELFF
V: TRBV27; D: .; size: .; J: TRBJ2-2; DNA: TGTGCCAGCAGTTATGACGAGAACACCGGGGAGCTGTTTTTT; CDR3: CASSYDENTGELFF
V: TRBV27; D: .; size: .; J: TRBJ1-4; DNA: TGTGCCAGCAGTTTTTTGGGTAATGAAAAACTGTTTTTT; CDR3: CASSFLGNEKLFF
V: TRBV11-2; D: .; size: .; J: TRBJ1-3; DNA: TGTGCCAGCAGCCTTGCCGGGACAACTGGAAACACCATATATTTT; CDR3: CASSLAGTTGNTIYF
V: TRBV5-8; D: .; size: .; J: TRBJ1-5; DNA: TGTGCCAGCAGCACCAATGCAGTCAATCAGCCCCAGCATTTT; CDR3: CASSTNAVNQPQHF
V: TRBV5-6; D: .; size: once; J: TRBJ1-2; DNA: TGTGCCAGCAGCTTGGGTTACGGGGGGCGCTTCTATGGCTACACCTTC; CDR3: CASSLGYGGRFYGYTF
V: TRBV25-1; D: .; size: .; J: TRBJ2-1; DNA: TGTGCCAGCAGTACCTTTGGCAGAGACAATGAGCAGTTCTTC; CDR3: CASSTFGRDNEQFF
V: TRBV5-1; D: .; size: .; J: TRBJ2-1; DNA: TGCGCCAGCAATCCGGCTAGGGGGGTAAGCTCCTACAATGAGCAGTTCTTC; CDR3: CASNPARGVSSYNEQFF
V: TRBV7-2; D: TRBD2; size: .; J: TRBJ2-3; DNA: TGTGCCAGCACCCTTCAAGCGGGGGGAACAGATACGCAGTATTTT; CDR3: CASTLQAGGTDTQYF
V: TRBV28; D: .; size: .; J: TRBJ1-5; DNA: TGTGCCAGCTCACCCTTGGGTCAGCCCCAGCATTTT; CDR3: CASSPLGQPQHF
V: TRBV11-3; D: .; size: .; J: TRBJ2-3; DNA: TGTGCCAGCAGCCGCCCCGGAAAGCCCCAGTATTTT; CDR3: CASSRPGKPQYF
V: TRBV28; D: TRBD1; size: .; J: TRBJ1-5; DNA: TGTGCCAGCAGAGGTGGACAGGGCGGGCCCCAGCATTTT; CDR3: CASRGGQGGPQHF
V: TRBV5-1; D: .; size: .; J: TRBJ1-1; DNA: TGCGCCAGCAGCGAGTATCGGGGGACGGCCTTCACTGAAGCTTTCTTT; CDR3: CASSEYRGTAFTEAFF
V: TRBV28; D: .; size: once; J: TRBJ2-3; DNA: TGTGCTACCTTGTGGACAAATTCGGATACGCAGTATTTT; CDR3: CATLWTNSDTQYF
V: TRBV10-1; D: .; size: .; J: TRBJ2-5; DNA: TGCGCCAGCAGTGGCCCCGGACAAGAGACCCAGTACTTC; CDR3: CASSGPGQETQYF
V: TRBV10-1; D: .; size: .; J: TRBJ2-3; DNA: TGCGCCAGCAGCGCCGAGGACCCCACAGCAGATACGCAGTATTTT; CDR3: CASSAEDPTADTQYF
V: TRBV5-1; D: .; size: .; J: TRBJ1-5; DNA: TGCGCCAGCAGCTTGGGGGATTATAGCAATCAGCCCCAGCATTTT; CDR3: CASSLGDYSNQPQHF
V: TRBV30; D: TRBD2; size: .; J: TRBJ2-7; DNA: TGTGCCTGGAGTGTCCGGACTAGCGGGGGGGCCGGATACGAGCAGTACTTC; CDR3: CAWSVRTSGGAGYEQYF
V: TRBV5-1; D: .; size: once; J: TRBJ2-5; DNA: TGCGCCAGCAGCTTGGAGGGGCCTATTCCCCGAGAGACCCAGTACTTC; CDR3: CASSLEGPIPRETQYF
V: TRBV7-9; D: TRBD1; size: few; J: TRBJ1-6; DNA: TGTGCCAGCAGCCCCGGACAGGGAAATTCACCCCTCCACTTT; CDR3: CASSPGQGNSPLHF
V: TRBV25-1; D: .; size: .; J: TRBJ1-5; DNA: TGTGCCAGCAGGGGACTGAACAATCAGCCCCAGCATTTT; CDR3: CASRGLNNQPQHF
V: TRBV28; D: .; size: .; J: TRBJ1-5; DNA: TGTGCCAGCCTTGGCGGGGGTGGGGGGAATCAGCCCCAGCATTTT; CDR3: CASLGGGGGNQPQHF
V: TRBV19; D: .; size: .; J: TRBJ1-4; DNA: TGTGCCAGTAGTACGAGGTTTCTGAATGAAAAACTGTTTTTT; CDR3: CASSTRFLNEKLFF
V: TRBV7-9; D: .; size: .; J: TRBJ1-1; DNA: TGTGCCAGCAGCCCGCGGGGGGGGGCTGAAGCTTTCTTT; CDR3: CASSPRGGAEAFF